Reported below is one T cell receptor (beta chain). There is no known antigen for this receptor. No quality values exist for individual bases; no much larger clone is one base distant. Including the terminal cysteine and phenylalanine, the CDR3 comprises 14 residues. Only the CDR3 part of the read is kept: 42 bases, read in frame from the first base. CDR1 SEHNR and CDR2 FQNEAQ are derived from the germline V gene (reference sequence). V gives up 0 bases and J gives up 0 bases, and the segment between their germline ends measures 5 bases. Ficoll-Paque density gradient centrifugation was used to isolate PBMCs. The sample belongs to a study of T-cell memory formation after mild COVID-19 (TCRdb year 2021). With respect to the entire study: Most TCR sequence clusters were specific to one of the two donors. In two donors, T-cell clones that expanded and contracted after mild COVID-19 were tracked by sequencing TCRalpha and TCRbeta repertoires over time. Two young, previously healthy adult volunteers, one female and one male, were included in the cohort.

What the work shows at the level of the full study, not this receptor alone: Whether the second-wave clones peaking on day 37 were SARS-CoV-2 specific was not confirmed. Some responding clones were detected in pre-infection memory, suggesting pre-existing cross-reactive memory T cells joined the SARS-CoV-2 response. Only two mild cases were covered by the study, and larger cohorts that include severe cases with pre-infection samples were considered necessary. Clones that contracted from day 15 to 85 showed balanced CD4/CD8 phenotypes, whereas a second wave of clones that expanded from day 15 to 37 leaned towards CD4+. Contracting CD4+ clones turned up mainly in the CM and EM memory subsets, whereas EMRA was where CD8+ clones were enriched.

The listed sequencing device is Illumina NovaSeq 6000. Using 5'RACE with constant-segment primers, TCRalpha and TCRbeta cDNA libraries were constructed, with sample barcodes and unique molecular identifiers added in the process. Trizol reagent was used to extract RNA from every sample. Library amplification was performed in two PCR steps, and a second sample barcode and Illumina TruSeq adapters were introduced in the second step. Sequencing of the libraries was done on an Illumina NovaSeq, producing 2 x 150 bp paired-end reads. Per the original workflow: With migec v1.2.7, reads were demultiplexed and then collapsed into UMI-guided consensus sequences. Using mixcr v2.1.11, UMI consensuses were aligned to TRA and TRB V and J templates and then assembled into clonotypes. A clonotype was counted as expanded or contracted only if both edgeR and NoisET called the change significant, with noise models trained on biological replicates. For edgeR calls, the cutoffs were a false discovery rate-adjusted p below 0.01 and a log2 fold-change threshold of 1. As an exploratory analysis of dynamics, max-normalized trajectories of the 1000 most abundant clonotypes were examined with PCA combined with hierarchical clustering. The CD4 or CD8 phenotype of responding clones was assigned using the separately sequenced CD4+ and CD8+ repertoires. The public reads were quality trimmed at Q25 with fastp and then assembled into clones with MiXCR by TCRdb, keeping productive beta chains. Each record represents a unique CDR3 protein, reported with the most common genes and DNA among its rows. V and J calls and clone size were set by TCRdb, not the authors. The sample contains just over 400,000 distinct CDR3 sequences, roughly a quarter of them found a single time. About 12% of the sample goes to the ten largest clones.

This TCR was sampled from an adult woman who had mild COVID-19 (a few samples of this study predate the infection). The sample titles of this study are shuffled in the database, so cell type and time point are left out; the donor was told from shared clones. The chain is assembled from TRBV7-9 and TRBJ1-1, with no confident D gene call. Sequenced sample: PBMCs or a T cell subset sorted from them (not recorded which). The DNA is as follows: TGTGCCAGCAGCTTAGCCGCGGTGAACACTGAAGCTTTCTTT. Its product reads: CASSLAAVNTEAFF.